This T cell receptor beta chain is drawn from a study of CD8 T cells in Susac syndrome. The diagnostic criteria were recently defined, and patients with Susac syndrome met them for definite or probable disease. Notes on the study in general: Susac-specific public clones numbered more than 15 in total CD8+ repertoires (and about five in CD8+ TEMRA repertoires).

Germline V lookup: CDR1 KGHSH, CDR2 LQKENI. With V trimmed by 0 bases and J by 1 base, 0 bases remained unmatched. CDR3 length: 16 residues. An input of 0.5 to 1 ug of RNA was subjected to reverse transcription using random hexamers. TCRdb reprocessed the immunoSEQ multiplex PCR reads via MiXCR and lists one record per CDR3 protein. The repertoire holds 75,000 to 95,000 distinct CDR3 sequences, with over 85% as singletons. On this clonotype: Antigen: not known.

The receptor comes from a human donor with Susac syndrome. The source material was CD8+ T cells from PBMCs. The chain is built from TRBV18 and TRBJ2-4; TRBD1 agrees at 10 bases. CDR3 DNA sequence: TGTGCCAGCTCACCACCGGGACAGGGGGCCAAAAACATTCAGTACTTC. Translated, it gives CASSPPGQGAKNIQYF.